The 18 T cell receptor beta chains given below trace back to one sample, sequenced in a study of T-cell reconstitution after alpha-beta-depleted transplantation in children (dated by TCRdb to the mid-2010s). This specimen's treatment or condition label, interpreted: allogeneic hematopoietic cell transplantation with graft depleted of TCRalphabeta T cells and CD19 B cells. Library method: PCR. TCRdb lists the instrument as Illumina HiSeq 2500. TCR libraries were prepared with molecular barcoding, using unique molecular identifiers to normalize TCRbeta repertoire quantification. TCRdb reanalyzed the raw reads on its own, using fastp at Q25 for trimming and MiXCR for clone calling, and kept in-frame beta chains. Each CDR3 protein appears once, grouped with its most common genes and DNA. For this sample there are hundreds of thousands of distinct CDR3 sequences; around 12% appear just once. The top ten hold approximately 0.8% of the sample.

Material: PBMCs, obtained before TCRalphabeta/CD19-depleted stem cell transplant. The receptors stem from a girl aged 2 to 9 with congenital amegakaryocytic thrombocytopenia, due to receive a stem cell transplant.

This clonotype was detected many times. The rearrangement uses TRBV28 and TRBJ2-3, with no clear D. The germline CDR1 and CDR2 sequences are MDHEN and SYDVKM. V gave up 7 bases and J gave up 2 bases, with 16 bases separating them. The CDR3 has 15 residues. CDR3 region: CASIKGRLPTDTQYF. CDR3 nucleotides: TGTGCCAGCATCAAAGGGCGCTTGCCCACAGATACGCAGTATTTT.

This clonotype was observed at least ten times. The chain links TRBV12-3 or TRBV12-4 to TRBJ2-7; TRBD2 matches at 8 bases. The CDR3 is 14 residues long. The V segment lost 3 bases and the J segment 4 bases; nucleotides outside the gene matches: 5. The CDR3 sequence is CASSFPGGPYEQYF. The CDR3 DNA follows: TGTGCCAGCAGTTTCCCGGGAGGGCCTTACGAGCAGTACTTC.

This clonotype has a single count. The chain couples TRBV20-1 to TRBJ2-1; 8 bases map to TRBD2. CDR1 and CDR2 from the germline V gene are DFQATT and SNEGSKA (reference sequence). The CDR3 has 14 residues. Unmatched junction bases numbered 5, after V lost 3 bases and J lost 4 bases. In DNA form, the CDR3 reads TGCAGTGCTAGGCCGGGACTAGTGTACAATGAGCAGTTCTTC. This translates into CSARPGLVYNEQFF.

The chain joins TRBV20-1 to TRBJ1-4, with D hard to call. Per the germline V gene, CDR1 is DFQATT and CDR2 is SNEGSKA (reference sequence). The V end lost 1 base, the J end lost 5 bases, and 5 bases lay between the germline ends. The CDR3 is 12 residues long. CDR3 residues: CSARGGNEKLFF. In nucleotides, the CDR3 is TGCAGTGCTAGAGGTGGAAATGAAAAACTGTTTTTT.

This clonotype was found many times. This chain connects TRBV20-1 to TRBJ2-7, with 12 bases lining up with TRBD2. The CDR3 loop spans 15 amino acids. The trim removed 3 bases at V and 9 bases at J, leaving 12 bases unmatched. The germline gives CDR1 DFQATT, CDR2 SNEGSKA (reference sequence). This CDR3 reads CSASNRLAGDVGQYF. CDR3 DNA: TGCAGTGCTAGCAACCGACTAGCGGGAGATGTCGGGCAGTACTTC.

This clonotype turned up a few times. V gene TRBV7-2 combines with J gene TRBJ2-7; 7 bases fit TRBD2. The V gene's germline CDR1 is SGHTA and CDR2 FQGNSA. V lost 5 bases, J lost 2 bases, and 12 bases stayed unmatched. The CDR3 runs 16 residues. CDR3 residues: CASSKGGAGAPYEQYF. The CDR3 nucleotides are TGTGCCAGCAGCAAAGGTGGGGCGGGAGCGCCCTACGAGCAGTACTTC.

At least ten counts were recorded for this clonotype. V is TRBV7-9 and J is TRBJ2-5; D uncertain. CDR1 and CDR2 (germline): SEHNR, FQNEAQ (reference sequence). The CDR3 extends over 15 amino acids. Trimming left V 2 bases short and J 5 bases short, with 15 bases between. CDR3 nucleotide sequence: TGTGCCAGCAGCTTACCTGGTGATGTCCGGGAGACCCAGTACTTC. Amino acids: CASSLPGDVRETQYF.

This clonotype was seen at least ten times. This sequence joins TRBV5-1 and TRBJ2-1; D unresolved. Germline V gene lookup returns CDR1 SGHRS and CDR2 YFSETQ. The CDR3 length is 16 residues. The V end was cut by 0 bases, the J end by 2 bases, with 12 bases between. The CDR3 sequence is CASSLDSSETYNEQFF. Written as DNA, the CDR3 is TGCGCCAGCAGCTTGGATTCATCGGAAACCTACAATGAGCAGTTCTTC.

At least ten counts were recorded for this clonotype. The V call is TRBV4-2, the J call TRBJ2-1; TRBD2 matches 7 bases. J gave up 0 bases and V 5 bases, and 7 bases lay outside the gene matches. The CDR3 covers 16 residues. Germline V lookup: CDR1 LGHNA, CDR2 YNFKEQ. CDR3: CASSGRDYRSYNEQFF. CDR3 sequence (DNA): TGTGCCAGCAGCGGCCGGGACTACCGCTCCTACAATGAGCAGTTCTTC.

This clonotype has ten or more counts. The chain links TRBV5-1 to TRBJ1-2; 7 bases map to TRBD1. The CDR3 runs to 15 residues. Germline loops: CDR1 SGHRS, CDR2 YFSETQ. With 4 bases clipped from V and 0 bases from J, the junction kept 6 bases outside the gene matches. The CDR3 here is CASSPRDSANYGYTF. CDR3 bases: TGCGCCAGCAGCCCACGGGACAGCGCTAACTATGGCTACACCTTC. The entire variable domain, with the rest obtained from reference TRBV5-1 and TRBJ1-2, is as follows: KAGVTQTPRYLIKTRGQQVTLSCSPISGHRSVSWYQQTPGQGLQFLFEYFSETQRNKGNFPGRFSGRQFSNSRSEMNVSTLELGDSALYLCASSPRDSANYGYTFGSGTRLTVV.

The CDR3 DNA reads as TGCGCCAGCAGCCCCGAACCCCCTAGGAGCTCCTACGAGCAGTACTTC. It codes for CASSPEPPRSSYEQYF. The rearrangement links TRBV5-1 to TRBJ2-7; D gene uncertain. The CDR3 loop spans 16 amino acids. CDR1 and CDR2 (germline): SGHRS, YFSETQ. V gave up 4 bases and J gave up 0 bases, with 17 bases separating them.

In this sample, this clonotype turned up many times. J is TRBJ2-7 and V is TRBV10-3, with TRBD1 identical over 8 bases. V gave up 11 bases and J gave up 3 bases; unmatched junction bases: 12. The CDR3 loop spans 14 amino acids. In germline, CDR1 is ENHRY, CDR2 SYGVKD. CDR3 bases: TGTGCCTCAGGGACAGGCCCAACCCACTACGAGCAGTACTTC. Residues: CASGTGPTHYEQYF.

This clonotype was picked up many times. The chain uses TRBV6-2 or TRBV6-3 and TRBJ2-7; TRBD2 agrees at 11 bases. After removal of 7 bases from V and 9 bases from J, the junction contained 11 bases not matched to a gene. Germline CDR1 reads MNHEY; CDR2 reads SVGEGT. This CDR3 has 14 amino acids. DNA of the CDR3: TGTGCCAGCAATTCCGGGACTAGCGGCTTTAGGCAGTACTTC. Translated: CASNSGTSGFRQYF.

This clonotype was seen many times. The V and J genes are TRBV12-3 or TRBV12-4 and TRBJ2-2; D is unclear. This CDR3 contains 17 residues. V lost 5 bases to trimming and J lost 0 bases, with 16 bases between them. In DNA, the CDR3 is TGTGCCAGCAGTCGCACAGATACTAAATCGAACACCGGGGAGCTGTTTTTT. Encoded protein: CASSRTDTKSNTGELFF.

Comment on this clonotype: This sequence may be a read error, since a much larger clone differs from it by one base. The chain combines TRBV12-3 or TRBV12-4 with TRBJ2-5; D is unresolved. This CDR3 is 19 amino acids long. V lost 4 bases to trimming and J lost 5 bases, with 29 bases between them. The CDR3, as DNA: TGTGCCAGCAGTTACGGTGGCCCCCTCTACGGTCTGCCAAAGGAGACCCAGTACTTC. The encoded protein is CASSYGGPLYGLPKETQYF.

This clonotype was counted a few times. The rearrangement links TRBV20-1 to TRBJ2-1; 15 bases are shared with TRBD2. This CDR3 region has 17 residues. Germline-derived CDR1 and CDR2 are DFQATT and SNEGSKA (reference sequence). Unmatched junction bases numbered 3, after V lost 3 bases and J lost 0 bases. The chain's CDR3 is CSARTGLAGGSYNEQFF. The CDR3 DNA reads as TGCAGTGCTAGGACGGGACTAGCGGGAGGCTCCTACAATGAGCAGTTCTTC.

This clonotype occurred many times. The chain links TRBV10-3 to TRBJ1-6; TRBD1 matches at 8 bases. Trimming at V came to 5 bases and at J to 8 bases, leaving 5 bases not matched to a gene. CDR3 length: 14 residues. Looked up from germline, CDR1 is ENHRY and CDR2 is SYGVKD. CDR3 sequence (DNA): TGTGCCATCAGTCGGACAGGGAGGGATTCACCCCTCCACTTT. This translates into CAISRTGRDSPLHF.

The sample holds many counts of this clonotype. CDR3 region: CASSPVLAGGTDTQYF. The CDR3 coding sequence is TGTGCCAGCAGCCCCGTACTAGCGGGGGGCACAGATACGCAGTATTTT. The gene calls are TRBV7-6 and TRBJ2-3, with 11 bases lining up with TRBD2. The CDR3 is made up of 16 amino acids. The J segment lost 1 base and the V segment lost 5 bases, leaving 5 bases of the junction unmatched. Germline V lookup: CDR1 SGHVS, CDR2 FNYEAQ.